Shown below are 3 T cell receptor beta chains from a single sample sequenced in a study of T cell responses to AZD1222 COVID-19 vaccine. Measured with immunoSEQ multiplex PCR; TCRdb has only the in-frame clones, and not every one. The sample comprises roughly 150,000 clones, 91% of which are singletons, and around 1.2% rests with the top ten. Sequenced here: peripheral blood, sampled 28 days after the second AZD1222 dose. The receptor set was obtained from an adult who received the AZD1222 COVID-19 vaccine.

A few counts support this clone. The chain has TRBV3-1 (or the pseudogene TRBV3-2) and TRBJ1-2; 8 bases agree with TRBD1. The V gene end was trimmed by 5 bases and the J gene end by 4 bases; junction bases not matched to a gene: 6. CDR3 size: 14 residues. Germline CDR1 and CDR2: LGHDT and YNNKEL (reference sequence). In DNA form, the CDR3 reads TGTGCCAGCAGCTATAGACAGGGGACCTATGGCTACACCTTC. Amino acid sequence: CASSYRQGTYGYTF.

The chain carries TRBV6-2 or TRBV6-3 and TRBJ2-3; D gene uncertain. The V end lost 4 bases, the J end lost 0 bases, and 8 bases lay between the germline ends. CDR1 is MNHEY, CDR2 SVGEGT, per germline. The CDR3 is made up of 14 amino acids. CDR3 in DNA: TGTGCCAGCAGTTTAGCACAAAGCACAGATACGCAGTATTTT. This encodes CASSLAQSTDTQYF.

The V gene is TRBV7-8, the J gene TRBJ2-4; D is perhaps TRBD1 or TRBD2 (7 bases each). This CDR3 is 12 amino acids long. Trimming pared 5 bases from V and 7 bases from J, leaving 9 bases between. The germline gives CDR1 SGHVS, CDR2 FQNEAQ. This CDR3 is CASSQGGNIQYF. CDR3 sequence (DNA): TGTGCCAGCAGCCAGGGGGGGAACATTCAGTACTTC.